The source of this T cell receptor (beta chain) is a study of early T cells in non-severe SARS-CoV-2 infection. The overall study: RNA in bulk from unsorted whole blood was sequenced, and chains were unpaired.

In the case of this clonotype: Antigen unknown.

Individual cDNA molecules each received unique molecular identifiers attached to them. TCRdb passed the 5' RACE reads through MiXCR, listing each CDR3 protein once. In the table there are some 81,000 distinct CDR3 sequences, about a sixth of which are singletons. V gave up 0 bases and J gave up 4 bases, with 12 bases separating them. CDR3 length: 15 residues. CDR1 and CDR2 (germline): MNHNY, SVGAGI (reference sequence). Study-wide results and caveats: Using VDJdb, the matching emphasized anti-spike CD8 responses while missing private and CD4 specificities.

The chain carries TRBV6-6 and TRBJ1-2; D not resolved. The source of this sequence is an adult who was a healthcare worker with PCR-confirmed SARS-CoV-2 infection or an uninfected control (not recorded which). Source material: whole blood. CDR3: CASSYSPEVGYGYTF. In nucleotides, the CDR3 is TGTGCCAGCAGTTACTCCCCAGAGGTGGGCTATGGCTACACCTTC.